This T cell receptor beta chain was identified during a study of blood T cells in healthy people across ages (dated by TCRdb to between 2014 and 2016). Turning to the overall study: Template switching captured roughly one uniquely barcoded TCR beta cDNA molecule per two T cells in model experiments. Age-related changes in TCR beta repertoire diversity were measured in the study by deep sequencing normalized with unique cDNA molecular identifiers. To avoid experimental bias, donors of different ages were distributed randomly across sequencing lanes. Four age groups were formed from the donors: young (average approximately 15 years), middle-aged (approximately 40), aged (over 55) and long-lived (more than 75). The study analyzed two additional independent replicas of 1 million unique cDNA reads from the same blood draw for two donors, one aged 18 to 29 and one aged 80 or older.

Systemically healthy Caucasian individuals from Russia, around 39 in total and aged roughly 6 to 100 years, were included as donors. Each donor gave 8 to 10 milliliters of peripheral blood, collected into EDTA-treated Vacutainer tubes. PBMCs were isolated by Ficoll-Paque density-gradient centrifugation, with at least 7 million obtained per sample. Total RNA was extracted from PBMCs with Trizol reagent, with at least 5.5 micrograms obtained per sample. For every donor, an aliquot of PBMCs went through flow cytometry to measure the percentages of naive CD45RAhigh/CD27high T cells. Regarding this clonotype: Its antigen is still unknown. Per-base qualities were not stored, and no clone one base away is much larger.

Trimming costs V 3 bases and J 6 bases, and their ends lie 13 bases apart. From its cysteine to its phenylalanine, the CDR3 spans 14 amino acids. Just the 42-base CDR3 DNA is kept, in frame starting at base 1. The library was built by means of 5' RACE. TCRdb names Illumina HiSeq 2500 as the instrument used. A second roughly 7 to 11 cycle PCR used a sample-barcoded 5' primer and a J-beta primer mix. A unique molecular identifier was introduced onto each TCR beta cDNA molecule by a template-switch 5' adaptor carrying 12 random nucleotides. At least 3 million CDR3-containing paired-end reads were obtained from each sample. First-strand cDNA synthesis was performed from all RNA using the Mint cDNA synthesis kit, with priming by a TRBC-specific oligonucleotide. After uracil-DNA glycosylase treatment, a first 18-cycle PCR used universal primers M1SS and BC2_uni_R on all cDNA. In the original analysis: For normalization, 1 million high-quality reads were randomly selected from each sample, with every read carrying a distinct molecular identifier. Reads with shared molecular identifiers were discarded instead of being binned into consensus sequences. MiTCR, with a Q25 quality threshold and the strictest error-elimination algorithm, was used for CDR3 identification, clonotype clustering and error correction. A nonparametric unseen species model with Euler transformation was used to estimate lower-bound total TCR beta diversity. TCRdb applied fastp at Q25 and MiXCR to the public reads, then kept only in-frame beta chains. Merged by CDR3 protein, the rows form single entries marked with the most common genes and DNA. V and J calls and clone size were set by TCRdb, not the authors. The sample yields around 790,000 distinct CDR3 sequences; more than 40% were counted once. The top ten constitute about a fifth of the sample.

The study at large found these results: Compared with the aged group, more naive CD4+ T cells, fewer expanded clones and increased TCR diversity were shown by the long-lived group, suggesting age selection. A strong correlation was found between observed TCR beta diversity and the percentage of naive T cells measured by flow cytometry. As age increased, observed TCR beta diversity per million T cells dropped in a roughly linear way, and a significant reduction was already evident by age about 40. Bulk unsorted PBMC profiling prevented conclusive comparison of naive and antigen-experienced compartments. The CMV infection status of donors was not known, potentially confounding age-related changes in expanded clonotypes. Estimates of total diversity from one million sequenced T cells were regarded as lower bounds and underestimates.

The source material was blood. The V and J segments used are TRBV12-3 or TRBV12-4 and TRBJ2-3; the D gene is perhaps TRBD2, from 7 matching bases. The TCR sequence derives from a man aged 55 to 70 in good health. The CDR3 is CASSLTGGPDTQYF. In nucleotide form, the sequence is TGTGCCAGCAGTTTGACGGGGGGCCCCGATACGCAGTATTTT.